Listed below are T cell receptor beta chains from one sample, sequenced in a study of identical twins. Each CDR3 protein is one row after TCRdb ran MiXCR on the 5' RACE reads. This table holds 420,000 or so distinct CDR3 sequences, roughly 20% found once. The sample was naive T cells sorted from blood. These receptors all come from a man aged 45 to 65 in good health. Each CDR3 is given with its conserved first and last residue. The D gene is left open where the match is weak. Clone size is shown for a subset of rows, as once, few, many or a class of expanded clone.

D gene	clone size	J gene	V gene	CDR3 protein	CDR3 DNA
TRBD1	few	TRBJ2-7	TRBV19	CASSPTGGRTYEQYF	TGTGCCAGTAGCCCTACAGGGGGTCGAACCTACGAGCAGTACTTC
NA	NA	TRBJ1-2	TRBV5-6	CASSLPPGGPAYYGYTF	TGTGCCAGCAGCTTACCCCCTGGGGGTCCAGCTTACTATGGCTACACCTTC
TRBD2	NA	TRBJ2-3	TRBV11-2	CASSSRIAGGTDTQYF	TGTGCCAGCAGCTCCCGAATAGCGGGGGGCACAGATACGCAGTATTTT
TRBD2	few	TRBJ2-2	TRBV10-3	CATKDPGLAGANTGELFF	TGTGCCACGAAAGATCCGGGACTAGCGGGAGCAAACACCGGGGAGCTGTTTTTT
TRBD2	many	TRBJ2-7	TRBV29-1	CSVRWVAGAHEQYF	TGCAGCGTCCGTTGGGTAGCGGGAGCCCACGAGCAGTACTTC
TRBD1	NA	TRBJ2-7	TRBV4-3	CASSQDLATGTYEQYF	TGCGCCAGCAGCCAAGATCTTGCGACAGGGACCTACGAGCAGTACTTC
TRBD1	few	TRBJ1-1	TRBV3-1	CASSLRGGSTTEAFF	TGTGCCAGCAGCCTAAGAGGGGGCTCGACCACTGAAGCTTTCTTT
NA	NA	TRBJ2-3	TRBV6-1	CASSADRFTDTQYF	TGTGCCAGCAGTGCCGACAGGTTCACAGATACGCAGTATTTT
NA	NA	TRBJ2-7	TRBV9	CASSGSGSNYEQYF	TGTGCCAGCAGCGGATCCGGGTCTAACTACGAGCAGTACTTC
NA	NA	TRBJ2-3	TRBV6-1	CASSATSFQSTDTQYF	TGTGCCAGCAGTGCTACTAGTTTTCAGAGCACAGATACGCAGTATTTT
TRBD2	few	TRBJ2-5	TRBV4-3	CASSHHGAREGGETQYF	TGCGCCAGCAGCCACCATGGGGCGCGGGAGGGCGGGGAGACCCAGTACTTC
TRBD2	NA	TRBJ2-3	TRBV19	CASKSRDYTDTQYF	TGTGCCAGTAAGTCCAGGGACTACACAGATACGCAGTATTTT
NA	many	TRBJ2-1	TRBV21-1	CASSTTAGKFF	TGTGCCAGCAGCACGACAGCGGGGAAGTTCTTC
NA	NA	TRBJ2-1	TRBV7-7	CASSSRFGDEQFF	TGTGCTAGCAGCTCACGTTTCGGCGATGAGCAGTTCTTC
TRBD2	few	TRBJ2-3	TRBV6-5	CASSYLPGLAGKDTQYF	TGTGCCAGCAGTTACCTCCCGGGACTAGCGGGGAAGGATACGCAGTATTTT
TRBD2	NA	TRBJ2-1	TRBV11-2	CASSLGLAGSSYNEQFF	TGTGCCAGCAGCCTAGGACTAGCGGGAAGCTCCTACAATGAGCAGTTCTTC
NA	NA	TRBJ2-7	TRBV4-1	CASSRSDSAYEQYF	TGCGCCAGCAGCCGGAGTGACAGTGCCTACGAGCAGTACTTC
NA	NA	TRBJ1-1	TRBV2	CASSDAGALLTFF	TGTGCCAGCAGTGACGCTGGTGCTCTTTTAACTTTCTTT
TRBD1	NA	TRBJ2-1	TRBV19	CASSGQGEYFGSYNEQFF	TGTGCCAGTAGCGGACAGGGGGAGTATTTTGGCTCCTACAATGAGCAGTTCTTC
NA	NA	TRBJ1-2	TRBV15	CATSRARDSPKDTF	TGTGCCACCAGCAGAGCCCGGGACTCCCCTAAGGATACCTTC